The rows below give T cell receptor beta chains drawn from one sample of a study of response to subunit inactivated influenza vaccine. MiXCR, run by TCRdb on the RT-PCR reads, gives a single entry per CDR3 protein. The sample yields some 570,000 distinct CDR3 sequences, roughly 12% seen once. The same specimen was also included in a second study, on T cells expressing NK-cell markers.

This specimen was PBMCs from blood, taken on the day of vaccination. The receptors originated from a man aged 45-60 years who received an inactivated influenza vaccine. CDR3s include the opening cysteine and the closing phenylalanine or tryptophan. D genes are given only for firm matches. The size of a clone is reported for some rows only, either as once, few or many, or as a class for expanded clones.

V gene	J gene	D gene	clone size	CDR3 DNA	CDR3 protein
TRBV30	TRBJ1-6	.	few	TGTGCCTGGAGAAGGCAGGGCGCAGATAATTCACCCCTCCACTTT	CAWRRQGADNSPLHF
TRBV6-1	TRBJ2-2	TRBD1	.	TGTGCCAGCAGTCCGGGAGGGACAGGGGTAATCGGGGAGCTGTTTTTT	CASSPGGTGVIGELFF
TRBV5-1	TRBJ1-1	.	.	TGCGCCAGCAGCTACGGACAGTCGAACACTGAAGCTTTCTTT	CASSYGQSNTEAFF
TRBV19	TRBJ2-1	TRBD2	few	TGTGCCAGTAGTATCCAAGCTAGCGGGACCTACAATGAGCAGTTCTTC	CASSIQASGTYNEQFF
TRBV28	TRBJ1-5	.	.	TGTGCCATACTCCCGATGGGACCATATAGCAATCAGCCCCAGCATTTT	CAILPMGPYSNQPQHF
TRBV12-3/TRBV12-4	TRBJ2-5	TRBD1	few	TGTGCCAGCAGTTTACAGGGGGCCCGGGAGACCCAGTACTTC	CASSLQGARETQYF
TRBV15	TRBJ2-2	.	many	TGTGCCACCAGCAGAGATAGTCAAAACAGGGCTCAGGAGCTGTTTTTT	CATSRDSQNRAQELFF
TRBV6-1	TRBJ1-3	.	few	TGTGCCAGCAGTGCCCGTGAGTTTGGAAACACCATATATTTT	CASSAREFGNTIYF
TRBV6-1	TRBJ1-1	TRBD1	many	TGTGCCAGCAGTACCCGGGACAGGGTCACTGAAGCTTTCTTT	CASSTRDRVTEAFF
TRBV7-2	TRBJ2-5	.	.	TGTGCCAGCAGCTTAGATCTTAGCTGGGCGACCCAGTACTTC	CASSLDLSWATQYF
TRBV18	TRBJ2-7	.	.	TGTGCCAGCTCACCCCGCCCAATAACCTACGAGCAGTACTTC	CASSPRPITYEQYF
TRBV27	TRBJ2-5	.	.	TGTGCCAGCAGTTTATATAATGGGGGGGAGACCCAGTACTTC	CASSLYNGGETQYF
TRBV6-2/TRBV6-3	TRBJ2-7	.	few	TGTGCCAGCAGGTCCCCAACGGCCGAGCAGTACTTC	CASRSPTAEQYF
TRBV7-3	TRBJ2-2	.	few	TGTGCCAGCAGCATCCTACCGACGGAACTAAACACCGGGGAGCTGTTTTTT	CASSILPTELNTGELFF
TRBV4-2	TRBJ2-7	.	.	TGTGCCAGCAGTAACATCGTCAGCGGGATAGGGGGCGAGCAGTACTTC	CASSNIVSGIGGEQYF
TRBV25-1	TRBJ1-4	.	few	TGTGCCAGCAGTGATGTCGAGAATGAAAAACTGTTTTTT	CASSDVENEKLFF
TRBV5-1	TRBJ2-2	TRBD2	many	TGCGCCAGCTCCACGGGGGGACTAGCACACACCGGGGAGCTGTTTTTT	CASSTGGLAHTGELFF
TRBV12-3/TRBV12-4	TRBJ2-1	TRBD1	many	TGTGCCAGCAGTCCTCGACAGGGGGGGAACAATGAGCAGTTCTTC	CASSPRQGGNNEQFF
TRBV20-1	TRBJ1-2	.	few	TGCAGTGCTAGGGTGGTTGAAGGCGGCGGAATCGGGTCCTGGGGCTACACCTTC	CSARVVEGGGIGSWGYTF
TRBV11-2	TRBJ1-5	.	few	TGTGCCAGCAGTGGGATCGGCAATCAGCCCCAGCATTTT	CASSGIGNQPQHF
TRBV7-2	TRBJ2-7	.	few	TGTGCCAGCAGCCCTTGGGGCAGTACCTACGAGCAGTACTTC	CASSPWGSTYEQYF
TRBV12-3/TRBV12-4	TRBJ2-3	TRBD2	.	TGTGCCAGCAGTCCAAAGCGTCTACTAGCGGGGCGCACAGATACGCAGTATTTT	CASSPKRLLAGRTDTQYF
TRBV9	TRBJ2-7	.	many	TGTGCCAGCAGCGCGGACCCCTCCTACGAGCAGTACTTC	CASSADPSYEQYF
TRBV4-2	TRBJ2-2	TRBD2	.	TGTGCCAGCAGCCAAGAGGGAATGATTGGACTAGCGGGAGTCACCGGGGAGCTGTTTTTT	CASSQEGMIGLAGVTGELFF
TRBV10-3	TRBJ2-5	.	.	TGTGCCACCGGTTCGGGGACACGAAAAGAGACCCAGTACTTC	CATGSGTRKETQYF
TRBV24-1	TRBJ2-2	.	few	TGTGCCACCAGTGACCACGGACACCAGAACACCGGGGAGCTGTTTTTT	CATSDHGHQNTGELFF
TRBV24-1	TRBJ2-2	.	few	TGTGCCACCAGTGATTTGTTTACGGACGCGAACACCGGGGAGCTGTTTTTT	CATSDLFTDANTGELFF
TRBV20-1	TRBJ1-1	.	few	TGCAGTGCTAGGGCATATAGTGAAGCTTTCTTT	CSARAYSEAFF
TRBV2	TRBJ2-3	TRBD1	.	TGTGCCAGCAGTGAAGCCGGGGACAGGGTAACAGATACGCAGTATTTT	CASSEAGDRVTDTQYF
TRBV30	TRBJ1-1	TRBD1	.	TGTGCCTGGACAGGGGGCGACACTGAAGCTTTCTTT	CAWTGGDTEAFF
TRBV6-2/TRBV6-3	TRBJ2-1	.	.	TGTGCCAGCAATCTAGGGGAGCGCTCCTACAATGAGCAGTTCTTC	CASNLGERSYNEQFF
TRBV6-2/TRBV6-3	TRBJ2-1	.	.	TGTGCCAGCAGTAACGCGGAGGAACAGTTCTTC	CASSNAEEQFF
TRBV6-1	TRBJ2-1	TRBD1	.	TGTGCCAGCAGCGACCGGGACAGGGCCTACAATGAGCAGTTCTTC	CASSDRDRAYNEQFF
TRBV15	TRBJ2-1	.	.	TGTGCCACCAGCAGAAATATAGGTGAGCAGTTCTTC	CATSRNIGEQFF
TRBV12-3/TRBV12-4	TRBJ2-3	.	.	TGTGCCAGCAGTTTAGAGTCTGTGGCAGACCGAGAGTATTTT	CASSLESVADREYF
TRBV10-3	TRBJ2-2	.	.	TGTGCCATCAGAGACACCGGGGAGCTGTTTTTT	CAIRDTGELFF
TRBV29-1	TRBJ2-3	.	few	TGCAGCGTTGGACTGGGAAAGGGGGGGCCCAGAGATACGCAGTATTTT	CSVGLGKGGPRDTQYF
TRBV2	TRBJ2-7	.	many	TGTGCCAGCACTTATTCGCCGACAGCTCCTTTCCTCGAGCAGTACTTC	CASTYSPTAPFLEQYF
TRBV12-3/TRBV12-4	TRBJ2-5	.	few	TGTGCCAGCAGTCCCAATAGCGGATACGGGGAGACCCAGTACTTC	CASSPNSGYGETQYF
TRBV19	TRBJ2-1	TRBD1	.	TGTGCCAGTAGCGCCCGACAGGGAGCCGATGAGCAGTTCTTC	CASSARQGADEQFF
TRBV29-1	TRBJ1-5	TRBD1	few	TGCAGCGTGCGGGGGACAGACCCCAATCAGCCCCAGCATTTT	CSVRGTDPNQPQHF
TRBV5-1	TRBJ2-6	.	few	TGCGCCAGCAGCTTGGTTGGCAAGGGTAGCTCTGGGGCCAACGTCCTGACTTTC	CASSLVGKGSSGANVLTF
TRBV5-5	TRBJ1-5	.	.	TGTGCCAGCAGTTTGGGGGCGGGAACGGGTGGCAATCAGCCCCAGCATTTT	CASSLGAGTGGNQPQHF
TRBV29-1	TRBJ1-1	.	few	TGCAGCGTTGCCGGACGGCAGAACACTGAAGCTTTCTTT	CSVAGRQNTEAFF
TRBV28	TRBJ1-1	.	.	TGTGCCAGCAGTTTCAGGACACGTCTGATGGGCACTGAAGCTTTCTTT	CASSFRTRLMGTEAFF
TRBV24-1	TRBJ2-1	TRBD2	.	TGTGCCACCAGTGATGGGGGGGGAAATTACAATGAGCAGTTCTTC	CATSDGGGNYNEQFF
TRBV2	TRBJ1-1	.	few	TGTGCCAGCAGTTCCAGGGAGTCGGTGAACACTGAAGCTTTCTTT	CASSSRESVNTEAFF
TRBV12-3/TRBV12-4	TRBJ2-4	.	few	TGTGCCAGCAGCCGGGACCAGGGCATTCAGTACTTC	CASSRDQGIQYF
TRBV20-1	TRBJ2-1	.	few	TGCAGTGCTAGAGGGCCTAGCGACTACAATGAGCAGTTCTTC	CSARGPSDYNEQFF
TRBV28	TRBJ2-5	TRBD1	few	TGTGCCAGCAGTTTTGCAGGGGGCACGAAGACCCAGTACTTC	CASSFAGGTKTQYF
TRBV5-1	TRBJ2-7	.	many	TGCGCCAGCAGCTTGATCCAGGGCCCCTACGAGCAGTACTTC	CASSLIQGPYEQYF
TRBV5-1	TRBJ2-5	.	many	TGCGCCAGCAGCCCAGGATCCTGGGGGCAAGAGACCCAGTACTTC	CASSPGSWGQETQYF
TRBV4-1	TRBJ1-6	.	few	TGCGCCAGCAGCCAAGAAACTCCTACAACTGGGTCACCCCTCCACTTT	CASSQETPTTGSPLHF
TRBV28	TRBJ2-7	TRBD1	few	TGTGCCAGCAGTTCCCCCGGGACAGGAAACCCCTACGAGCAGTACTTC	CASSSPGTGNPYEQYF
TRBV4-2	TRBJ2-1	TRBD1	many	TGTGCCAGCAGCCAGGACAGGGCCAATGAGCAGTTCTTC	CASSQDRANEQFF
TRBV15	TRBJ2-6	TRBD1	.	TGTGCCACCAGCACACGAACCGGGACAGCGAACTCTGGGGCCAACGTCCTGACTTTC	CATSTRTGTANSGANVLTF